This T cell receptor beta chain was recorded in a study of radiation and T cells in renal cell carcinoma. As for the study in general: Nephrectomy followed 15 Gy stereotactic body radiation by 4 weeks. General study results and limits: Top tumor clonotypes rose in blood 2 weeks post-radiation, then contracted. Baseline intratumoral clonotype presence is unknown without pretreatment biopsies.

Germline V gene lookup returns CDR1 SGDLS and CDR2 YYNGEE. The CDR3 sequence is 14 residues long. Trimming stripped 0 bases from V and 8 bases from J, with 14 bases between. Profiled with immunoSEQ multiplex PCR; TCRdb holds only in-frame clones, not every one. The table records fewer than 150,000 clones, 88% of them present only once. Regarding this clone: Its antigen is not identified.

Time point denoted: blood 2 weeks post-SBRT. The treatment is: 15 Gy SBRT to primary tumor, nephrectomy 4 weeks later. Blood was sampled at baseline, 2 weeks and 4 weeks after SBRT. Material: blood, obtained from a patient whose treatment included radiotherapy and nephrectomy. The clonotype originates from a woman aged 70-85 years with renal cell carcinoma. The chain links TRBV9 to TRBJ1-2; D remains ambiguous. CDR3 nucleotides: TGTGCCAGCAGCGTAGACCCGGATTCAAAGGGCTACACCTTC. It encodes CASSVDPDSKGYTF.